The 10 T cell receptor beta chains given below trace back to one sample, sequenced in a study of T cell responses to AZD1222 COVID-19 vaccine. Using immunoSEQ multiplex PCR, the repertoire was profiled, and TCRdb retains in-frame clones only, with some absent. The table lists 130,000 to 150,000 clones, roughly 91% of them singletons. This material consisted of peripheral blood, taken on day 0 of AZD1222 vaccination. The receptor source for this set is an adult in good health.

This clone was observed a single time. The chain combines TRBV7-3 with TRBJ2-1, with 7 nucleotides matching TRBD1. With V trimmed by 3 bases and J by 4 bases, 9 bases remained unmatched. This CDR3 spans 16 amino acids. Germline CDR1 SGHTA, CDR2 FQGTGA. The CDR3 loop reads CASSLRQRGLYNEQFF. The CDR3 coding sequence is TGTGCCAGCAGCTTGCGACAGAGGGGGCTTTACAATGAGCAGTTCTTC.

V and J are TRBV10-2 and TRBJ1-6; tentatively, D is TRBD1 (6 bases). V dropped 5 bases and J dropped 8 bases, with 13 bases sitting between them. Germline loops: CDR1 WSHSY, CDR2 SAAADI. The CDR3 consists of 14 residues. The CDR3 sequence is CASSFVRGDSPLHF. The CDR3 DNA reads as TGCGCCAGCAGTTTCGTCAGGGGAGATTCACCCCTCCACTTT.

This clone was seen just once. The V and J genes are TRBV3-1 (or the pseudogene TRBV3-2) and TRBJ1-6, with D tentatively TRBD1 (5 bases). There are 15 residues in the CDR3. The germline V gene has CDR1 LGHDT and CDR2 YNNKEL (reference sequence). V lost 6 bases and J 9 bases, leaving 18 bases between the germline ends. The CDR3 coding sequence is TGTGCCAGCAGGAACCCGGGCTCCGGGGGTTCACCCCTCCACTTT. Translation gives CASRNPGSGGSPLHF.

The chain couples TRBV19 to TRBJ1-2; D is ambiguous. This CDR3 has 12 amino acids. CDR1 is LNHDA, CDR2 SQIVND, per germline (reference sequence). The V gene lost 9 bases and the J gene lost 4 bases, with 12 bases spanning the gap. CDR3 protein: CASQDFFYGYTF. The CDR3 nucleotides are TGTGCCAGCCAGGACTTTTTCTATGGCTACACCTTC.

The DNA of the CDR3 is TGTGCCAGCAGCTTAGGTCCTAGCGGGAGAGTGCAGTATTTT. Amino acid sequence: CASSLGPSGRVQYF. The gene calls are TRBV7-2 and TRBJ2-3, with 10 bases that match TRBD2. The CDR3 runs to 14 residues. The ends lost 1 base at V and 11 bases at J; junction bases unmatched: 6. The germline CDR1 and CDR2 sequences are SGHTA and FQGNSA.

The chain is built from TRBV6-6 and TRBJ2-7, with 9 bases matching TRBD1. CDR1 MNHNY and CDR2 SVGAGI come from the germline V gene (reference sequence). V was pared by 5 bases and J by 1 base, with 3 bases of the junction left unmatched. CDR3 size: 14 residues. CDR3 in amino acids: CASSHGTGSYEQYF. The CDR3 DNA reads as TGTGCCAGCAGTCACGGGACAGGGTCCTACGAGCAGTACTTC.

This chain joins TRBV3-1 (or the pseudogene TRBV3-2) and TRBJ1-3; D remains ambiguous. The CDR3 is 15 amino acids. V lost 4 bases to trimming and J lost 5 bases, with 15 bases between them. Germline CDR1 is LGHDT and CDR2 is YNNKEL (reference sequence). CDR3 residues: CASSRLPHARNTIYF. The DNA for the CDR3 is TGTGCCAGCAGCCGTTTACCTCACGCACGAAACACCATATATTTT.

This chain uses TRBV5-5 with TRBJ1-2, with 12 bases lining up with TRBD1. The germline V gene encodes CDR1 SGHKS and CDR2 YYEKEE (reference sequence). J gave up 2 bases and V 4 bases, and 9 bases lay outside the gene matches. The CDR3 spans 17 residues. This CDR3 reads CASSTGTGGATNYGYTF. For the CDR3, the DNA is TGTGCCAGCAGCACCGGGACAGGGGGCGCTACGAACTATGGCTACACCTTC.

The V call is TRBV7-3, the J call TRBJ2-2; no clear D gene. Germline V gene lookup returns CDR1 SGHTA and CDR2 FQGTGA. V was cut by 5 bases and J by 6 bases, with 10 bases left in between. The CDR3 is 13 residues long. The CDR3 DNA reads TGTGCCAGCAGCCCCAGCAGGTCCGGGGAGCTGTTTTTT. This encodes CASSPSRSGELFF.

The V call is TRBV5-1, the J call TRBJ2-1; 7 positions agree with TRBD2. The CDR3 spans 13 residues. The germline V gene encodes CDR1 SGHRS and CDR2 YFSETQ. Trimming took 4 bases from V and 8 from J; bases not matched to a gene: 6. The CDR3 sequence is CASSPGTTDEQFF. The CDR3 region has the DNA TGCGCCAGCAGCCCCGGGACTACTGATGAGCAGTTCTTC. The full variable domain, completed using reference TRBV5-1 and TRBJ2-1, is KAGVTQTPRYLIKTRGQQVTLSCSPISGHRSVSWYQQTPGQGLQFLFEYFSETQRNKGNFPGRFSGRQFSNSRSEMNVSTLELGDSALYLCASSPGTTDEQFFGPGTRLTVL.